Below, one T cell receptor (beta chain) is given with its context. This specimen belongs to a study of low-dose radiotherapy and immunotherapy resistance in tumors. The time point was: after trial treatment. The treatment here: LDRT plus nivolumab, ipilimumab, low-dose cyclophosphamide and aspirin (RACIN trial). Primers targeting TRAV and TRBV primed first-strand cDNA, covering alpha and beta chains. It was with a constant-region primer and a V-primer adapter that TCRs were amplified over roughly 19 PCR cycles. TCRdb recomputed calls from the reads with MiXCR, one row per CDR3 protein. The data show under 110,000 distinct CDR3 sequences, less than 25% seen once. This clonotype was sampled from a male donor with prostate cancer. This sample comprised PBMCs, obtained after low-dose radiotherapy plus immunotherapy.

CDR3 sequence reads: CASSHSGESSYEQYF. The CDR3 DNA reads as TGTGCCAGCAGCCACTCGGGGGAAAGCTCCTACGAGCAGTACTTC. This sequence joins TRBV7-3 and TRBJ2-7; D may be TRBD2 (6 bases). This CDR3 is built from 15 residues. The germline V gene has CDR1 SGHTA and CDR2 FQGTGA. Trimming shortened V by 5 bases and J by 0 bases, and 14 bases separated the two germline ends.